This T cell receptor (beta chain) was retrieved from a study of control samples from healthy donors and cancer patients. Sequencing used immunoSEQ multiplex PCR; TCRdb keeps in-frame clones, though not all of them. The sample has 130,000 to 150,000 clones, about nine tenths seen once. CDR3 length equals 14 residues. The junction had 6 bases not matched to a gene; V was cut back by 6 bases and J by 6 bases. Germline V gene lookup returns CDR1 SNHLY and CDR2 FYNNEI. The sequencing input was blood. The sequence came from a man between 25 and 39 years old in good health. The rearrangement joins TRBV2 to TRBJ1-4; 8 bases map to TRBD1. CDR3 DNA: TGTGCCAGCAGCTTACAGGGGGTTGATGAAAAACTGTTTTTT. Residues: CASSLQGVDEKLFF.